The clone carrying this T cell receptor (beta chain) was recorded once. What it binds is not known. This may be a read error: a much more frequent sequence differs by one nucleotide. Germline CDR1 reads SGHVS; CDR2 reads FQNEAQ. The CDR3 has 16 amino acids. This record belongs to a study of tumor-infiltrating lymphocytes in glioblastoma multiforme. TCRB libraries came from RNA via three nested multiplex PCR rounds. A single record per CDR3 protein comes from TCRdb applying MiXCR to the multiplex PCR reads. The data show under 35,000 distinct CDR3 sequences, 50% to 75% seen once. General study findings and limits: Functional subtype sorting of these T cells was not performed.

The V call is TRBV7-8, the J call TRBJ2-1, with 10 positions matching TRBD2. This sequence was found in a male donor with glioblastoma. Input material: brain tumor tissue. The chain's CDR3 is CASSFLAGASYTEQFF. The CDR3 bases are TGTGCCAGCAGCTTCCTAGCGGGAGCCTCCTACACTGAGCAGTTCTTC. Drawing the rest from reference TRBV7-8 and TRBJ2-1, the complete variable domain is GAGVSQSPRYKVAKRGQDVALRCDPISGHVSLFWYQQALGQGPEFLTYFQNEAQLDKSGLPSDRFFAERPEGSVSTLKIQRTQQEDSAVYLCASSFLAGASYTEQFFGPGTRLTVL.